This is a list of T cell receptor beta chains from one sample in a study of cytomegalovirus exposure and HLA in healthy donors. Data came from immunoSEQ multiplex PCR; TCRdb stores just in-frame clones and leaves some out. The table includes under 200,000 clones, about 82% detected once. The source material was PBMCs. The receptors come from a woman aged 45-65 years in good health and CMV-seronegative. Each CDR3 is given without its conserved first and last residue.

j_call cdr3_length v_call cdr3_aa
TRBJ2-2 14 TRBV7-8 ASSLSGRVDTGELF
TRBJ1-5 12 TRBV7-8 ASSRDRNNQPQH
TRBJ2-2 13 TRBV19 ASKGTGVSTGELF
TRBJ1-1 11 TRBV30 AWSADRDTEAF
TRBJ2-7 12 TRBV4-1 ASSQDKTAPEQY
TRBJ2-3 15 TRBV15 ATSRTSGSVLGDTQY
TRBJ2-3 13 TRBV30 AWSVGTGSTDTQY
TRBJ1-2 13 TRBV5-5 ASSTLETGSYGYT
TRBJ2-7 12 TRBV6-5 ASRPGLARYEQY
TRBJ1-4 13 TRBV2 ASSRGLATNEKLF
TRBJ2-7 13 TRBV19 ASSMKQGATYEQY
TRBJ1-5 15 TRBV18 ASSPATGQGGNQPQH
NA 10 TRBV7-9 ASRTDSYEQY
TRBJ2-1 11 TRBV28 ASSLGGYNEQF
TRBJ2-4 13 TRBV29-1 SVGGGADAKNIQY
TRBJ2-3 15 TRBV7-7 ASSPGQGASGPDTQY
TRBJ1-5 12 TRBV6-5 ASRGQRAIQPQH
TRBJ1-4 12 TRBV5-1 ASSLGGGDEKLF
TRBJ2-1 13 TRBV28 ASTYRGFSYNEQF
TRBJ2-2 15 TRBV5-1 ASSFSTGSPTTGELF
TRBJ2-2 14 TRBV9 ASRTGGRPNTGELF
TRBJ1-2 11 TRBV28 ASRDRGPYGYT
TRBJ2-1 14 TRBV7-6 ASSPVTSGIPNEQF
TRBJ2-7 11 TRBV30 ARRGQGASEQY